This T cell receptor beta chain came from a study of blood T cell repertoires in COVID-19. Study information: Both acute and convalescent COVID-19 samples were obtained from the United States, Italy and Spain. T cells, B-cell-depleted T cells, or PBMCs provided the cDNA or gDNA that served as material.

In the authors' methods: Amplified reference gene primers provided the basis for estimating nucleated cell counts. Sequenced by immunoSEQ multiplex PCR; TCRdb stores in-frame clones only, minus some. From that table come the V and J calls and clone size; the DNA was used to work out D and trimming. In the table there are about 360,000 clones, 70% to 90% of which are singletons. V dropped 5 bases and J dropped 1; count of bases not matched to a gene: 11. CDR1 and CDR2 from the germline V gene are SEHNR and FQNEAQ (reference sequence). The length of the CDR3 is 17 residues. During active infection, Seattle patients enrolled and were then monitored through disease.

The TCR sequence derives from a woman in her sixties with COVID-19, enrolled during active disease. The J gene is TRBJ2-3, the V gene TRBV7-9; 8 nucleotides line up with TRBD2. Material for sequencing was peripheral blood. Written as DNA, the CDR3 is TGTGCCAGCAGCAAACGGGCCTACGGGGGGGGCACAGATACGCAGTATTTT. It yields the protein CASSKRAYGGGTDTQYF.